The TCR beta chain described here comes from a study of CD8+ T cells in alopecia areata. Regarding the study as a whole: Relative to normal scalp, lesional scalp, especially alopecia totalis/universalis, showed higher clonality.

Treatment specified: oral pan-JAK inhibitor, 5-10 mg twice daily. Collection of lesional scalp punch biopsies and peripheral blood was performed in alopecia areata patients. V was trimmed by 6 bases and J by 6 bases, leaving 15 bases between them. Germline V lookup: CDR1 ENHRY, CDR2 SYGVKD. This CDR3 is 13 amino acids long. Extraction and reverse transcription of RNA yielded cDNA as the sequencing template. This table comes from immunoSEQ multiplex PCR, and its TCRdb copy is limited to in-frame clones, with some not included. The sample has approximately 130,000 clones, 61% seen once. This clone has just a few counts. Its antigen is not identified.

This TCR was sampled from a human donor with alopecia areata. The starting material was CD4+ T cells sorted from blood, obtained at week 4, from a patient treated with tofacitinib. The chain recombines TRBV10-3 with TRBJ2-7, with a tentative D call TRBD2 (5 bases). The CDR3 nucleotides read TGTGCCATCAGAGGACCTCCGGGGTCCGAGCAGTACTTC. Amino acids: CAIRGPPGSEQYF.